The entry that follows covers one T cell receptor beta chain sequence. Its antigen is not known. The data derive from a study of vaccination and CD4 T cells after COVID-19. The wider study: Convalescent cases consisted of six males and four females, of whom two were Hispanic. Post-COVID specimens were obtained a median about 100 days after diagnosis (range 35 to 161).

Treatment in this sample: 10-day PBMC culture with coronavirus spike peptide pools or control peptides (ViraFEST assay). The V end was cut by 5 bases, the J end by 0 bases, with 17 bases between. The CDR3 has 17 amino acids. Overall study findings and caveats: Relatively few convalescent patients were studied, without early post-infection timepoints.

The Oncomine TCR Beta short-read assay was applied to DNA of cultured CD4+ T cells. Extraction of genomic DNA was performed on cultured CD4+ T cells. TCRdb fed the PCR reads into MiXCR, producing one record per CDR3 protein. Of tens of thousands of distinct CDR3 sequences listed, more than 30% are singletons. The sequence was obtained from a human donor who received a COVID-19 vaccine. The sample in question was CD4+ T cells from blood, cultured in vitro, obtained before SARS-CoV-2 vaccination. The rearrangement uses TRBV12-3 or TRBV12-4 and TRBJ1-3; no reliable D call. CDR3 nucleotides: TGTGCCAGCAGTAACCCCGCGGCCCGAGCCTCTGGAAACACCATATATTTT. Residues: CASSNPAARASGNTIYF.